Sequencing of this TCR beta chain was carried out in a study of blood T cells in healthy people across ages (dated by TCRdb to between 2015 and 2016). For the wider study: In model experiments, template switching captured roughly one uniquely barcoded TCR beta cDNA molecule for every two T cells. The study measured age-related changes in TCR beta repertoire diversity using deep sequencing normalized with unique cDNA molecular identifiers. For two donors (one aged 18 to 30 and one aged 80 or older), the study analyzed two additional independent replicas of 1 million unique cDNA reads from the same blood draw. The donors were split into four age groups: young (average about 15 years), middle-aged (roughly 40), aged (approximately 60) and long-lived (under 85). Study-wide conclusions, independent of this receptor: Estimates of total diversity from one million sequenced T cells were regarded as lower bounds and underestimates. Compared with the aged group, more naive CD4+ T cells, fewer expanded clones and increased TCR diversity were shown by the long-lived group, suggesting age selection. Observed TCR beta diversity per million T cells fell roughly linearly with age, and a significant reduction was already apparent by age around 40. Because donor CMV infection status was unknown, age-related changes in expanded clonotypes were potentially confounded. Since profiling was done on bulk unsorted PBMCs, naive and antigen-experienced compartments could not be conclusively compared. The percentage of naive T cells measured by flow cytometry correlated strongly with observed TCR beta diversity.

The protocol used for the library was 5' RACE. These reads were obtained on an Illumina HiSeq 2500. A second PCR of about 6 to 11 cycles was performed with a sample-barcoded 5' primer and a J-beta primer mix. Each TCR beta cDNA molecule received a unique molecular identifier from a template-switch 5' adaptor carrying 12 random nucleotides. Each sample yielded at least 3 million CDR3-containing paired-end reads. First-strand cDNA was synthesized from all RNA with the Mint cDNA synthesis kit, primed by a TRBC-specific oligonucleotide. Following uracil-DNA glycosylase treatment, all cDNA underwent a first 18-cycle PCR with the universal primers M1SS and BC2_uni_R. Per the source publication's procedure: Each sample was normalized by randomly selecting 1 million high-quality reads, each carrying a distinct molecular identifier. Reads sharing molecular identifiers were discarded rather than binned into consensus sequences. MiTCR, set to a Q25 quality threshold and the strictest error-elimination algorithm, was used for CDR3 identification, clonotype clustering and error correction. A nonparametric unseen species model with Euler transformation was used to estimate lower-bound total TCR beta diversity. In-frame beta chains were kept once TCRdb had trimmed the public reads at Q25 with fastp and called clones with MiXCR. Every entry covers one CDR3 protein and lists the most common genes and DNA from its rows. The V and J calls and clone size come from TCRdb's table, not from the authors' own analysis. The sample table lists some 890,000 distinct CDR3 sequences, approximately 32% of them with a count of one. Of the sample, more than 8.5% is held by the ten largest clones.

The roughly 39 donors, aged 6 to 90 years, were systemically healthy Caucasian individuals from Russia. Each donor gave about 9.8 milliliters of peripheral blood, drawn into EDTA-treated Vacutainer tubes. PBMCs were isolated by Ficoll-Paque density-gradient centrifugation, with at least 6 million obtained per sample. Total RNA, at least 6 micrograms per sample, was extracted from PBMCs with Trizol reagent. For every donor, flow cytometry on a PBMC aliquot measured the percentage of naive CD45RAhigh/CD27high T cells. On this clonotype itself: It lacks a known antigen. Base quality data are lacking; no much larger clone is found one base away.

The V end loses 2 bases and the J end loses 4 bases, and a stretch of 8 bases separates them. CDR1 GTSNPN and CDR2 SVGIG are derived from the germline V gene (reference sequence). The CDR3 contains 12 residues, cysteine and phenylalanine counted. Just CDR3 DNA is preserved here, 36 bases in frame from base 1. These data also formed part of another study, on T cells of mothers and their children. Taken from the second paper: Nine systemically healthy Caucasian individuals, comprising three mothers and their six children, were included as donors. cDNA synthesis used all of the extracted RNA, with 1.5 ug of RNA in each 15 ul reaction. In the second PCR, sample barcodes and 2-4 random nucleotides were introduced via the M1S primer. Over 8 million TCR beta CDR3 reads came from each mother, compared with around 3 million reads from each child. Thymic selection similarly shapes TCR recombination output in related and unrelated pairs, with minor effect from inherited differences. Normalized repertoire overlap was always found to be slightly, but never significantly, higher in related mother-child pairs than in unrelated mother-child pairs. Persistent microchimeric T cell clones were not detected, at a sensitivity of about 100 clones per million clonotypes. In the study, deep NGS was used to compare the TCR beta repertoires of mothers and children, and features distinguishing related mother-child pairs from unrelated individuals were sought. On average, the children were about 10 +/- 4 years old, while the mothers were approximately 41 +/- 4 years old. After adapter ligation was performed with NEBNext reagents, the libraries were sequenced on an Illumina HiSeq 2000 with 100+100 nt paired-end reads. Mother and child libraries were prepared a month apart and sequenced in separate runs to prevent cross-contamination. Each donor had between roughly 450,000 and 2,100,000 distinct TCR beta clonotypes identified. Naive TCR beta clonotypes were estimated from low-frequency clonotypes matched to each donor's FACS-determined naive share, without sorting.

The receptor was derived from a middle-aged woman in good health. Sequencing was performed on blood. The chain is assembled from TRBV30 and TRBJ1-1, with an unclear D gene assignment. The DNA sequence reads TGTGCCTGGAGTCGGGGAAGCACTGAAGCTTTCTTT. Its translation reads: CAWSRGSTEAFF. The entire variable domain, with the stretches around the CDR3 drawn from the reference TRBV30 and TRBJ1-1 proteins, is SQTIHQWPATLVQPVGSPLSLECTVEGTSNPNLYWYRQAAGRGLQLLFYSVGIGQISSEVPQNLSASRPQDRQFILSSKKLLLSDSGFYLCAWSRGSTEAFFGQGTRLTVV.